This T cell receptor (beta chain) is drawn from a study of blood T cells in healthy people across ages (dated by TCRdb to about 2015). About the study as a whole: In model experiments, roughly one uniquely barcoded TCR beta cDNA molecule per two T cells was captured by template switching. The study analyzed two additional independent replicas of 1 million unique cDNA reads from the same blood draw for two donors, one aged 18 to 29 and one aged 80 or older. Donors were grouped into four age groups: young (average roughly 15 years), middle-aged (approximately 41), aged (about 60) and long-lived (approximately 78). To track age-related changes in TCR beta repertoire diversity, the study relied on deep sequencing normalized with unique cDNA molecular identifiers. To avoid experimental bias, donors of different ages were randomly spread across the sequencing lanes. Study-wide findings and limitations: As age increased, observed TCR beta diversity per million T cells dropped in a roughly linear way, and a significant reduction was already evident by age about 40. Estimates of total diversity based on one million sequenced T cells were considered lower bounds and underestimates. Bulk unsorted PBMC profiling prevented conclusive comparison of naive and antigen-experienced compartments. Because donor CMV infection status was unknown, age-related changes in expanded clonotypes were potentially confounded. There was a strong correlation between observed TCR beta diversity and the percentage of naive T cells measured by flow cytometry. Compared with the aged group, more naive CD4+ T cells, fewer expanded clones and increased TCR diversity were shown by the long-lived group, suggesting age selection.

The receptor library was made with 5' RACE. TCRdb lists the instrument as Illumina HiSeq 2500. A second PCR of about 6 to 11 cycles was run with a J-beta primer mix and a sample-barcoded 5' primer. A template-switch 5' adaptor carrying 12 random nucleotides introduced a unique molecular identifier onto each TCR beta cDNA molecule. At least 2.5 million CDR3-containing paired-end reads were obtained from each sample. First-strand cDNA synthesis was performed from all RNA using the Mint cDNA synthesis kit, with priming by a TRBC-specific oligonucleotide. After uracil-DNA glycosylase treatment, a first 18-cycle PCR used universal primers M1SS and BC2_uni_R on all cDNA. The authors processed their data as follows. For normalization, 1 million high-quality reads, each with a distinct molecular identifier, were randomly selected from each sample. Reads with shared molecular identifiers were discarded instead of being binned into consensus sequences. MiTCR, set to a Q25 quality threshold and the strictest error-elimination algorithm, was used for CDR3 identification, clonotype clustering and error correction. A nonparametric unseen species model with Euler transformation was used to estimate a lower bound on total TCR beta diversity. TCRdb took the public reads, trimmed them with fastp at Q25, ran MiXCR for clone calling and kept in-frame beta chains. Rows matching on CDR3 protein sequence are summarized as one entry with the most common DNA and genes. TCRdb's processing, not the authors', yielded these V and J calls. This sample lists approximately 690,000 distinct CDR3 sequences; roughly 50% were detected once. The ten largest clones represent over 30% of the sample.

In regard to this clonotype: Its binding antigen is unknown. Base quality data are lacking; no much larger clone is found one base away.

The germline V gene specifies ENHRY as CDR1 and SYGVKD as CDR2. The trim is 10 bases for V and 0 bases for J, with a gap of 12 bases between the germline ends. Spanning cysteine to phenylalanine, the CDR3 consists of 13 amino acids. The sequence is cut down to CDR3 DNA, 39 bases in frame from base 1. Systemically healthy Caucasian individuals from Russia, 35 to 50 in total and aged about 6 to 100 years, were included as donors. Each donor gave 8.5 to 10 milliliters of peripheral blood, collected into EDTA-treated Vacutainer tubes. Ficoll-Paque density-gradient centrifugation was used to isolate PBMCs, with at least 7 million obtained per sample. Trizol reagent was used to extract total RNA from the PBMCs, yielding at least 6 micrograms per sample. Naive CD45RAhigh/CD27high T cell percentages were measured by flow cytometry on a PBMC aliquot from every donor.

This TCR came from a man between 60 and 75 years old in good health. The V and J segments used are TRBV10-3 and TRBJ2-5, with no confident D gene call. Sequenced material: blood. The sequence in DNA is TGTGCCACCCAGGTTGGCCACCAAGAGACCCAGTACTTC. Translated, this is CATQVGHQETQYF.